This TCR beta chain was obtained from a study of human T cells and chemical hapten exposure. The CDR3 runs 15 residues. Losses at the gene ends were 0 bases for V and 8 bases for J; bases not matched to a gene: 9. In germline, CDR1 is DFQATT, CDR2 SNEGSKA (reference sequence). Via MiXCR, TCRdb re-called the RACE reads, giving one row per CDR3 protein. The sample contains just under 350,000 distinct CDR3 sequences, 5.5% to 8% of which appear only once. Regarding time point: patch test 1, 2 weeks after DPC sensitization. This sample's treatment: therapeutic diphenylcyclopropenone sensitization with weekly scalp DPC.

J is TRBJ1-4 and V is TRBV20-1; 7 positions agree with TRBD1. This TCR was sampled from a woman aged 18-35 years with alopecia areata. Some clones in this sample may be carry-over from other donors' samples. Sequenced material: whole blood, taken in connection with sensitization to the hapten diphenylcyclopropenone (DPC). The CDR3 DNA reads TGCAGTGCTAGAGATCCCACGGGGACAGAGGAAAAACTGTTTTTT. Amino acids: CSARDPTGTEEKLFF.